This entry lists 27 T cell receptor beta chains sequenced from one sample in a study of cytomegalovirus exposure and HLA in healthy donors. In the PCR, 60 Vbeta and 13 Jbeta primers were used. Generated by immunoSEQ multiplex PCR, the TCRdb table keeps only in-frame clones and is missing some. The table includes 55,000 to 80,000 clones, roughly two thirds detected once. Sequencing used PBMCs. The receptors derive from a woman aged 25 to 45 in good health and CMV-seronegative.

This clone was observed a handful of times. The chain couples TRBV4-2 to TRBJ1-4; weak D call: TRBD1 (5 bases). V dropped 0 bases and J dropped 3 bases, with 11 bases sitting between them. The CDR3 length is 16 residues. Germline V lookup: CDR1 LGHNA, CDR2 YNFKEQ. The CDR3 loop reads CASSQDSGDSNEKLFF. CDR3 DNA sequence: TGTGCCAGCAGCCAAGATTCCGGGGACTCTAATGAAAAACTGTTTTTT.

The chain employs TRBV4-1 and TRBJ1-1, with 8 bases that match TRBD1. The germline gives CDR1 MGHRA, CDR2 YSYEKL. This CDR3 region has 14 residues. V shed 0 bases and J 6 bases; nucleotides not matched to a gene: 3. For the CDR3, the DNA is TGCGCCAGCAGCCAAGAATACAGGGGGGCTGAAGCTTTCTTT. Amino acid sequence: CASSQEYRGAEAFF.

This clone has just a few counts. The chain employs TRBV4-1 and TRBJ2-1; the D is unclear. The CDR3 extends over 13 amino acids. Germline CDR1 is MGHRA and CDR2 is YSYEKL. Deletions cut 1 base from V and 4 bases from J, with 5 bases between. The CDR3 region has the DNA TGCGCCAGCAGCCAAGGGCCATACAATGAGCAGTTCTTC. Its protein product is CASSQGPYNEQFF.

This chain connects TRBV27 to TRBJ2-3; TRBD1 matches 9 bases. Germline V gene lookup returns CDR1 MNHEY and CDR2 SMNVEV (reference sequence). V shed 2 bases and J 4 bases; nucleotides not matched to a gene: 4. The CDR3 sequence is 15 residues long. The CDR3 coding sequence is TGTGCCAGCAGTTTAGGACAGGGGATCCCAGATACGCAGTATTTT. It encodes CASSLGQGIPDTQYF.

This clone was seen a single time. This chain joins TRBV30 and TRBJ1-1, with D unresolved. V lost 3 bases and J lost 4, with 12 bases in between. CDR1 and CDR2 from the germline V gene are GTSNPN and SVGIG (reference sequence). The CDR3 has 13 amino acids. CDR3: CAWRTTQATEAFF. DNA of the CDR3: TGTGCCTGGAGAACGACCCAGGCCACTGAAGCTTTCTTT.

The V gene is TRBV6-5, the J gene TRBJ2-7; no clear D. The V end lost 6 bases, the J end lost 4 bases, and 13 bases lay between the germline ends. Germline assignment: CDR1 MNHEY and CDR2 SVGAGI. The CDR3 consists of 13 residues. This CDR3 is CASRTTTQYEQYF. Here the CDR3 DNA reads TGTGCCAGCAGAACTACAACCCAATACGAGCAGTACTTC.

As for this clone: A junction boundary mismatches the germline segment, possibly from a read error. The J gene is TRBJ2-2, the V gene TRBV7-3, with TRBD1 matching 10 bases. The CDR3 spans 16 residues. CDR1 and CDR2 from the germline V gene are SGHTA and FQGTGA. This CDR3 reads CASSLTGQGNAGELFF. CDR3 DNA sequence: TGTGCCAGCAGCTTAACGGGACAGGGGAACGCCGGGGAGCTGTTTTTT.

The chain links TRBV18 to TRBJ2-2, with TRBD1 matching 7 bases. Trimming took 2 bases from V and 5 from J; bases not matched to a gene: 8. The CDR3 runs 16 residues. From germline, CDR1 is KGHSH and CDR2 LQKENI. The CDR3 loop reads CASSPTPGGQTGELFF. In DNA, the CDR3 is TGTGCCAGCTCACCAACGCCAGGGGGTCAAACCGGGGAGCTGTTTTTT.

This clone turned up a few times. The CDR3 DNA sequence: TGTGCCAGCTCACCGTCTCGGGACAGCCATTATTCACCCCTCCACTTT. It is translated as CASSPSRDSHYSPLHF. The rearrangement links TRBV18 to TRBJ1-6, with 7 bases aligning to TRBD1. Losses at the gene ends were 3 bases for V and 8 bases for J; bases not matched to a gene: 10. This CDR3 contains 16 residues. CDR1 and CDR2 (germline): KGHSH, LQKENI.

The V call is TRBV18, the J call TRBJ2-2; 9 nucleotides match TRBD1. The CDR3 loop spans 15 amino acids. Unmatched junction bases numbered 0, after V lost 3 bases and J lost 1 base. Germline assignment: CDR1 KGHSH and CDR2 LQKENI. DNA for the CDR3: TGTGCCAGCTCACCGGGACAGGGGAACACCGGGGAGCTGTTTTTT. This codes for CASSPGQGNTGELFF.

The rearrangement uses TRBV21-1 and TRBJ2-5; no DNA check was done on the table's D call, TRBD2. TRBV21-1 is termed a pseudogene. The CDR3 extends over 12 amino acids. The chain's CDR3 is CATGGVHETQYF. CDR3 nucleotide sequence: TGTGCCACCGGAGGGGTTCACGAGACCCAGTACTTC.

Note on this clone: The junction does not match germline at one end; this may be a read error. The chain employs TRBV7-8 and TRBJ1-2; D uncertain. CDR3 length equals 13 residues. Germline CDR1 and CDR2: SGHVS and FQNEAQ. CDR3 sequence (DNA): TGTGCCAGCAGCTTAGATATTGACTATGGCTACGCCTTC. Encoded protein: CASSLDIDYGYAF.

The J gene is TRBJ2-1, the V gene TRBV18; possible D gene TRBD2, 6 bases. The ends were cut back, 3 bases at V and 8 bases at J, with 8 bases in the middle. The CDR3 extends over 12 amino acids. In germline, CDR1 is KGHSH, CDR2 LQKENI. CDR3 in amino acids: CASSPRDDEQFF. CDR3 DNA: TGTGCCAGCTCACCGCGGGACGATGAGCAGTTCTTC. The whole variable domain, remainder taken from reference TRBV18 and TRBJ2-1, is NAGVMQNPRHLVRRRGQEARLRCSPMKGHSHVYWYRQLPEEGLKFMVYLQKENIIDESGMPKERFSAEFPKEGPSILRIQQVVRGDSAAYFCASSPRDDEQFFGPGTRLTVL.

This clone came up many times. This chain connects TRBV6-5 to TRBJ1-1; 9 bases are shared with TRBD1. Looked up from germline, CDR1 is MNHEY and CDR2 is SVGAGI. This CDR3 region has 13 residues. With 5 bases clipped from V and 5 bases from J, the junction kept 3 bases outside the gene matches. CDR3 in DNA: TGTGCCAGCAGTGTACAGGGGGCGACTGAAGCTTTCTTT. It codes for CASSVQGATEAFF.

The J gene is TRBJ2-2, the V gene TRBV7-2, with D possibly being TRBD2 (5 bases). With 8 bases removed from V and 1 base from J, the gap between germline ends came to 8 bases. The V gene's germline CDR1 is SGHTA and CDR2 FQGNSA. This CDR3 is 13 amino acids long. Written as DNA, the CDR3 is TGTGCCAGCGGACTCATGAACACCGGGGAGCTGTTTTTT. Its protein is CASGLMNTGELFF.

V is TRBV18 and J is TRBJ1-2; D is unresolved. The V end lost 2 bases, the J end lost 14 bases, and 18 bases lay between the germline ends. The CDR3 has 13 amino acids. The germline V gene has CDR1 KGHSH and CDR2 LQKENI. CDR3 in amino acids: CASSPAGREAGTF. The DNA for the CDR3 is TGTGCCAGCTCACCAGCCGGTAGGGAGGCGGGAACCTTC.

DNA for the CDR3: TGTGCCAGCAGTGAATACCGGGGGAACACAGATACGCAGTATTTT. This codes for CASSEYRGNTDTQYF. The J gene is TRBJ2-3, the V gene TRBV25-1, with D maybe TRBD2 (6 bases). The CDR3 extends over 15 amino acids. Germline V gives CDR1 MGHDK, CDR2 SYGVNS. The ends were cut back, 0 bases at V and 2 bases at J, with 9 bases in the middle.

In DNA form, the CDR3 reads TGTGCCAGCAGCTTGGTGGGCCCGGCGGGGAGTGAGCAGTACTTC. This sequence encodes CASSLVGPAGSEQYF. The chain recombines TRBV4-2 with TRBJ2-7, with D tentatively TRBD2 (6 bases). CDR3 length: 15 amino acids. Germline values: CDR1 LGHNA, CDR2 YNFKEQ. V was trimmed by 5 bases and J by 7 bases, leaving 21 bases between them.

The V gene is TRBV10-3, the J gene TRBJ2-3, with TRBD2 matching 11 bases. This CDR3 region has 16 residues. The germline V gene has CDR1 ENHRY and CDR2 SYGVKD. V lost 4 bases and J lost 1; bases outside the gene matches: 4. The CDR3 spells CAISASGGQRTDTQYF. The CDR3 DNA reads as TGTGCCATCAGTGCTAGCGGGGGGCAACGCACAGATACGCAGTATTTT.

The chain uses TRBV4-1 and TRBJ1-6, with 10 bases matching TRBD1. CDR1 is MGHRA, CDR2 YSYEKL, per germline. The CDR3 spans 16 residues. V trimming: 0 bases; J trimming: 10 bases; junction bases outside the gene matches: 6. This CDR3 is CASSQERTGGRSPLHF. In nucleotides, the CDR3 is TGCGCCAGCAGCCAAGAACGGACAGGGGGAAGGTCACCCCTCCACTTT.

The chain employs TRBV28 and TRBJ1-5; 9 nucleotides agree with TRBD1. CDR3 length: 16 amino acids. CDR1 is MDHEN, CDR2 SYDVKM, per germline. J gave up 2 bases and V 4 bases, and 6 bases lay outside the gene matches. The CDR3 bases are TGTGCCAGCAGTTACAGGGGGCAGGGCGGCAATCAGCCCCAGCATTTT. It translates to CASSYRGQGGNQPQHF.

This clone was picked up a small number of times. The rearrangement uses TRBV9 and TRBJ2-3, with 8 bases aligning to TRBD1. The germline CDR1 and CDR2 sequences are SGDLS and YYNGEE. This CDR3 has 17 amino acids. The V gene end was trimmed by 4 bases and the J gene end by 1 base; junction bases not matched to a gene: 11. CDR3 DNA: TGTGCCAGCAGCTCCCACGCACCCAGGGGGCGCACAGATACGCAGTATTTT. This gives the protein CASSSHAPRGRTDTQYF.

The rearrangement uses TRBV5-4 and TRBJ1-2; D is perhaps TRBD1 (5 bases). Germline V CDR1 and CDR2: SGHNT, YYREEE (reference sequence). Trimming pared 0 bases from V and 3 bases from J, leaving 9 bases between. The CDR3 sequence is 14 residues long. The CDR3 loop is CASSLERGDYGYTF. As DNA, the CDR3 is TGTGCCAGCAGCTTGGAAAGGGGTGACTATGGCTACACCTTC.

This clone was recorded only once. This sequence joins TRBV5-1 and TRBJ2-7; D perhaps matches TRBD2 (6 bases). The CDR3 runs 15 residues. CDR1 SGHRS and CDR2 YFSETQ come from the germline V gene. Trimming cost V 4 bases and J 2 bases, with 16 bases left between them. The CDR3 region is CASSLGHGGTYEQYF. The CDR3 bases are TGCGCCAGCAGCCTTGGCCACGGGGGTACCTACGAGCAGTACTTC. Full variable domain (rest looked up from reference TRBV5-1 and TRBJ2-7): KAGVTQTPRYLIKTRGQQVTLSCSPISGHRSVSWYQQTPGQGLQFLFEYFSETQRNKGNFPGRFSGRQFSNSRSEMNVSTLELGDSALYLCASSLGHGGTYEQYFGPGTRLTVT.

This chain links TRBV27 with TRBJ2-7; no clear D. Germline assignment: CDR1 MNHEY and CDR2 SMNVEV (reference sequence). The CDR3 contains 13 residues. Trimming shortened V by 6 bases and J by 0 bases, and 9 bases separated the two germline ends. The CDR3 reads CASRHPLSYEQYF. The CDR3 DNA is TGTGCCAGCAGACATCCCCTCTCCTACGAGCAGTACTTC.

Regarding this clone: Distinct nucleotide sequences in the sample also encode this CDR3. The genes are TRBV5-5 and TRBJ1-5; 8 bases agree with TRBD1. V dropped 5 bases and J dropped 5; count of bases not matched to a gene: 9. CDR3 length: 15 residues. Germline V lookup: CDR1 SGHKS, CDR2 YYEKEE (reference sequence). CDR3 DNA sequence: TGTGCCAGCAGGCTGGGACAGGCAGCCGATCAGCCCCAGCATTTT. Amino acids: CASRLGQAADQPQHF.

This chain joins TRBV7-6 and TRBJ2-1; weak D call: TRBD1 (6 bases). The germline V gene encodes CDR1 SGHVS and CDR2 FNYEAQ. With 2 bases removed from V and 1 base from J, the gap between germline ends came to 15 bases. This CDR3 has 17 residues. CDR3 in DNA: TGTGCCAGCAGCTTAATACACAGGACAGCGTCCTACAATGAGCAGTTCTTC. Residues: CASSLIHRTASYNEQFF.